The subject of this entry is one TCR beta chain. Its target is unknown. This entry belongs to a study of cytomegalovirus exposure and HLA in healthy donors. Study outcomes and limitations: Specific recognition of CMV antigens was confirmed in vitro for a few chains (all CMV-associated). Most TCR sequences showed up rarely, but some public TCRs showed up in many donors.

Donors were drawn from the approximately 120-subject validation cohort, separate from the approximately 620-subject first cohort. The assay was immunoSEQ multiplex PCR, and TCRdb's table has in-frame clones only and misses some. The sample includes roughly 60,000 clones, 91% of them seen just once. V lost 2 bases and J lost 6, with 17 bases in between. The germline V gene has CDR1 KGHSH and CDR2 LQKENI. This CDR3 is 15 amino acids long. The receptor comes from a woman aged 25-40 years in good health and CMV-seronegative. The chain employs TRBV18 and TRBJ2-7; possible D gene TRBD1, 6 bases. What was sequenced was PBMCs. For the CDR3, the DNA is TGTGCCAGCTCACCATCGCCAGGGGCCCCCCTCGAGCAGTACTTC. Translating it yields CASSPSPGAPLEQYF.